The 24 T cell receptor beta chains presented below share a single source sample, sequenced in a study of shared clonotypes between healthy human individuals. The method was immunoSEQ multiplex PCR; TCRdb's version includes in-frame clones alone and lacks a portion of them. The sample holds under 1,100,000 clones, around 76% seen once. Sequencing input: memory CD4+ T cells sorted from blood. Indicated subset: CD45RA-negative fraction. These receptors all come from a man aged 18-30 years in good health.

This clone was picked up a small number of times. This chain's CDR3 is CASSVGDRGGNQPQHF. The DNA for the CDR3 is TGTGCCAGCAGTGTTGGGGACAGGGGCGGCAATCAGCCCCAGCATTTT. The V call is TRBV6-1, the J call TRBJ1-5; TRBD1 aligns across 10 bases. Germline V CDR1 and CDR2: MNHNS, SASEGT. V was pared by 4 bases and J by 2 bases, with 5 bases of the junction left unmatched. CDR3 length equals 16 residues.

V gene TRBV6-5 combines with J gene TRBJ1-2, with D perhaps matching TRBD1 (6 bases). Deletions cut 7 bases from V and 4 bases from J, with 19 bases between. The CDR3 covers 15 residues. The germline CDR1 and CDR2 sequences are MNHEY and SVGAGI. The CDR3: CASIPRGGDSYGYTF. Here the CDR3 DNA reads TGTGCCAGCATCCCCAGGGGCGGGGATAGCTATGGCTACACCTTC.

The chain links TRBV11-2 to TRBJ1-3; perhaps TRBD1 as D (6 bases). The V gene lost 1 base and the J gene lost 4 bases, with 14 bases spanning the gap. The CDR3 length is 16 residues. Germline-derived CDR1 and CDR2 are SGHAT and FQNNGV. This CDR3 is CASSLGQVFSGNTIYF. The CDR3 region has the DNA TGTGCCAGCAGCTTAGGACAGGTCTTTTCCGGAAACACCATATATTTT. The whole variable domain, remainder taken from reference TRBV11-2 and TRBJ1-3, is EAGVAQSPRYKIIEKRQSVAFWCNPISGHATLYWYQQILGQGPKLLIQFQNNGVVDDSQLPKDRFSAERLKGVDSTLKIQPAKLEDSAVYLCASSLGQVFSGNTIYFGEGSWLTVV.

This chain joins TRBV7-2 and TRBJ1-2, with TRBD1 identical over 9 bases. The length of the CDR3 is 12 residues. J lost 7 bases, V lost 10 bases, and 7 bases had no gene match. Looked up from germline, CDR1 is SGHTA and CDR2 is FQGNSA. CDR3: CATSRDRAGYTF. The CDR3 DNA is TGTGCCACCTCCCGGGACAGGGCTGGCTACACCTTC.

This clone has a handful of counts. Other DNA sequences within the sample encode an identical CDR3. The gene calls are TRBV28 and TRBJ2-3, with D tentatively TRBD2 (5 bases). Germline assignment: CDR1 MDHEN and CDR2 SYDVKM. Trimming cost V 5 bases and J 0 bases, with 6 bases left between them. The CDR3 runs 13 residues. CDR3 in amino acids: CASSGGSTDTQYF. CDR3 nucleotide sequence: TGTGCCAGCAGTGGAGGTAGCACAGATACGCAGTATTTT. The full variable domain, its missing parts supplied by reference TRBV28 and TRBJ2-3, is DVKVTQSSRYLVKRTGEKVFLECVQDMDHENMFWYRQDPGLGLRLIYFSYDVKMKEKGDIPEGYSVSREKKERFSLILESASTNQTSMYLCASSGGSTDTQYFGPGTRLTVL.

In the case of this clone: Other DNA sequences from this sample encode an identical CDR3 as well. V and J are TRBV5-1 and TRBJ2-1; 13 nucleotides line up with TRBD2. Trimming took 0 bases from V and 5 from J; bases not matched to a gene: 2. Germline CDR1 reads SGHRS; CDR2 reads YFSETQ. This CDR3 is built from 16 residues. In nucleotides, the CDR3 is TGCGCCAGCAGCTTGGGGGGACTAGCGGGGAACAATGAGCAGTTCTTC. Translation: CASSLGGLAGNNEQFF.

The chain combines TRBV30 with TRBJ1-3; the D is unclear. CDR1 GTSNPN and CDR2 SVGIG come from the germline V gene (reference sequence). V dropped 5 bases and J dropped 0 bases, with 11 bases sitting between them. The CDR3 is 14 residues long. CDR3 sequence reads: CAWASQFSGNTIYF. The DNA of the CDR3 is TGTGCCTGGGCCAGCCAATTCTCTGGAAACACCATATATTTT.

V gene TRBV4-2 combines with J gene TRBJ2-3, with D unresolved. Germline CDR1 reads LGHNA; CDR2 reads YNFKEQ. The CDR3 contains 15 residues. Trimming stripped 3 bases from V and 4 bases from J, with 14 bases between. The chain's CDR3 is CASSHEAAIADTQYF. The CDR3 region has the DNA TGTGCCAGCAGCCACGAGGCGGCTATCGCAGATACGCAGTATTTT.

This clone has only one observation. The chain is built from TRBV5-1 and TRBJ1-4; TRBD1 might be the D (6 bases). Per the germline V gene, CDR1 is SGHRS and CDR2 is YFSETQ. The CDR3 is made up of 16 amino acids. V was clipped by 2 bases and J by 3 bases, with 14 bases between them. For the CDR3, the DNA is TGCGCCAGCAGCTTTGGACAGTGGGGGGCTAATGAAAAACTGTTTTTT. Translated, it gives CASSFGQWGANEKLFF.

V is TRBV2 and J is TRBJ2-2; 7 nucleotides align to TRBD1. Germline V gene lookup returns CDR1 SNHLY and CDR2 FYNNEI. This CDR3 region has 15 residues. The ends lost 8 bases at V and 8 bases at J; junction bases unmatched: 14. The CDR3 DNA follows: TGTGCCAGCGGGAAAACAGGGGCCCCCGGAGGGGAGCTGTTTTTT. It translates to CASGKTGAPGGELFF.

The rearrangement uses TRBV15 and TRBJ2-1; 7 bases fit TRBD2. Germline V gene sequence: CDR1 LNHNV, CDR2 YYDKDF (reference sequence). The CDR3 consists of 17 residues. Trimming at V came to 0 bases and at J to 2 bases, leaving 7 bases not matched to a gene. The CDR3 region has the DNA TGTGCCACCAGCAGAGACCCCCCCGGGGGGACCTACAATGAGCAGTTCTTC. This codes for CATSRDPPGGTYNEQFF. Full variable domain (missing parts from reference TRBV15 and TRBJ2-1): DAMVIQNPRYQVTQFGKPVTLSCSQTLNHNVMYWYQQKSSQAPKLLFHYYDKDFNNEADTPDNFQSRRPNTSFCFLDIRSPGLGDTAMYLCATSRDPPGGTYNEQFFGPGTRLTVL.

The J gene is TRBJ2-7, the V gene TRBV6-5, with TRBD1 matching 7 bases. The CDR3 extends over 12 amino acids. Germline lookup yields CDR1 MNHEY and CDR2 SVGAGI. The ends lost 6 bases at V and 11 bases at J; junction bases unmatched: 10. CDR3 nucleotide sequence: TGTGCCAGCAGACCGAACACCGGGACAGAGTACTTC. This encodes CASRPNTGTEYF.

The chain employs TRBV5-6 and TRBJ1-2; D unclear. Germline CDR1 and CDR2: SGHDT and YYEEEE. This CDR3 has 15 residues. V was pared by 0 bases and J by 0 bases, with 9 bases between. As DNA, the CDR3 is TGTGCCAGCAGCTTGGTGAAAATAGCTAACTATGGCTACACCTTC. It codes for CASSLVKIANYGYTF. The variable domain in full, completed from reference TRBV5-6 and TRBJ1-2, reads DAGVTQSPTHLIKTRGQQVTLRCSPKSGHDTVSWYQQALGQGPQFIFQYYEEEERQRGNFPDRFSGHQFPNYSSELNVNALLLGDSALYLCASSLVKIANYGYTFGSGTRLTVV.

The chain links TRBV5-1 to TRBJ2-5, with TRBD2 matching over 11 bases. Germline assignment: CDR1 SGHRS and CDR2 YFSETQ. This CDR3 is built from 17 residues. The V gene end was trimmed by 5 bases and the J gene end by 1 base; junction bases not matched to a gene: 10. The CDR3 loop is CASRPLPGLAAQETQYF. For the CDR3, the DNA is TGCGCCAGCAGGCCCCTCCCGGGACTAGCGGCCCAAGAGACCCAGTACTTC.

V gene TRBV6-1 combines with J gene TRBJ1-1; D is possibly TRBD1 (5 bases). Deletions cut 7 bases from V and 0 bases from J, with 12 bases between. The CDR3 has 14 residues. Per germline, CDR1 MNHNS and CDR2 SASEGT. The CDR3, as DNA: TGTGCCAGCACCCGGGGAGGGGTGAACACTGAAGCTTTCTTT. Protein sequence: CASTRGGVNTEAFF.

The chain combines TRBV5-4 with TRBJ2-1, with 10 bases fitting TRBD2. V dropped 4 bases and J dropped 0; count of bases not matched to a gene: 10. Germline CDR1 reads SGHNT; CDR2 reads YYREEE (reference sequence). This CDR3 is 18 amino acids long. CDR3 DNA sequence: TGTGCCAGCAGCCGCCGGGGTAGCGGGGGGTCCTCCTACAATGAGCAGTTCTTC. Residues: CASSRRGSGGSSYNEQFF.

Concerning this clone itself: A much larger clone differs by one base, so this may be a read error. V and J are TRBV11-2 and TRBJ2-7, with 8 bases matching TRBD1. Trimming took 1 base from V and 3 from J; bases not matched to a gene: 2. This CDR3 has 14 amino acids. Germline V gene lookup returns CDR1 SGHAT and CDR2 FQNNGV. The CDR3 DNA is TGTGCCAGCAGCTTAGGGACAGGGATCTACGAGCAGTACTTC. Translating it yields CASSLGTGIYEQYF.

The J gene is TRBJ1-1, the V gene TRBV30, with D possibly matching TRBD1 (5 bases). V was shortened by 4 bases and J by 12 bases, with 24 bases between the two germline ends. The CDR3 length is 14 residues. Germline CDR1 GTSNPN, CDR2 SVGIG (reference sequence). The CDR3 loop reads CAWTERTFFNPPFF. In nucleotides, the CDR3 is TGTGCCTGGACAGAACGGACATTCTTCAACCCACCTTTCTTT.

This sequence joins TRBV2 and TRBJ1-3, with D perhaps matching TRBD1 (5 bases). Deletions cut 3 bases from V and 0 bases from J, with 12 bases between. Germline CDR1 SNHLY, CDR2 FYNNEI. The CDR3 length is 16 residues. The CDR3 bases are TGTGCCAGCAGTGATATTTCAGGGCACTCTGGAAACACCATATATTTT. It is translated as CASSDISGHSGNTIYF.

The CDR3 region has the DNA TGTGCCAGCAGTCCCTCCGTTGCTGGGGCCAACGTCCTGACTTTC. Translated: CASSPSVAGANVLTF. The chain employs TRBV6-5 and TRBJ2-6; no clear D gene. V was clipped by 5 bases and J by 2 bases, with 10 bases between them. In germline, CDR1 is MNHEY, CDR2 SVGAGI. The CDR3 covers 15 residues.

This clone appeared a single time. This sequence joins TRBV10-2 and TRBJ1-2; 8 bases map to TRBD1. Germline V gives CDR1 WSHSY, CDR2 SAAADI. J gave up 7 bases and V 5 bases, and 6 bases lay outside the gene matches. The CDR3 has 13 residues. The CDR3 spells CASSLDRDSGYTF. Here the CDR3 DNA reads TGCGCCAGCAGTTTGGACAGGGATAGTGGCTACACCTTC.

The J gene is TRBJ1-3, the V gene TRBV19; a possible D gene is TRBD1 (5 bases). This CDR3 spans 17 amino acids. CDR1 and CDR2 from the germline V gene are LNHDA and SQIVND (reference sequence). The V end lost 2 bases, the J end lost 0 bases, and 14 bases lay between the germline ends. CDR3 sequence: CASSIMRQQNSGNTIYF. In DNA form, the CDR3 reads TGTGCCAGTAGTATAATGCGACAGCAGAACTCTGGAAACACCATATATTTT. Full variable domain (outside the CDR3, taken from reference TRBV19 and TRBJ1-3): DGGITQSPKYLFRKEGQNVTLSCEQNLNHDAMYWYRQDPGQGLRLIYYSQIVNDFQKGDIAEGYSVSREKKESFPLTVTSAQKNPTAFYLCASSIMRQQNSGNTIYFGEGSWLTVV.

V is TRBV5-1 and J is TRBJ2-3; TRBD2 agrees at 11 bases. The CDR3 covers 15 residues. V shed 4 bases, J shed 4 bases, and the junction held 5 bases outside the gene matches. CDR1 is SGHRS, CDR2 YFSETQ, per germline. CDR3: CASSLTSGGADTQYF. CDR3 sequence (DNA): TGCGCCAGCAGCCTCACTAGCGGGGGCGCAGATACGCAGTATTTT.

The V and J genes are TRBV29-1 and TRBJ1-4, with D possibly matching TRBD1 (5 bases). Trimming removed 3 bases at V and 9 bases at J, with 14 bases between. The V gene's germline CDR1 is SQVTM and CDR2 ANQGSEA. The CDR3 sequence is 13 residues long. The chain's CDR3 is CSVEGQGDKKLFF. In nucleotides, the CDR3 is TGCAGCGTTGAGGGGCAGGGAGATAAAAAACTGTTTTTT.